This T cell receptor (beta chain) derives from a study of human thymus T cells. Study-level findings and limits: Among thymic and blood repertoires, usage of V and J genes appeared biased.

On this clone itself: Its antigen is not known.

V was clipped by 5 bases and J by 3 bases, with 11 bases between them. Per the germline V gene, CDR1 is LNHDA and CDR2 is SQIVND (reference sequence). This CDR3 is built from 14 residues. The method was immunoSEQ multiplex PCR; TCRdb's version includes in-frame clones alone and lacks a portion of them. The table has about 50,000 clones, 95% seen once. Having surgery to correct congenital heart defects, healthy Finnish infants acted as the donors. The sample taken for sequencing was blood. The receptor was isolated from a girl under three years old with a congenital heart defect but otherwise immunologically healthy. The chain combines TRBV19 with TRBJ2-1; D possibly corresponds to TRBD2 (5 bases). The DNA of the CDR3 is TGTGCCAGTAGTCCAAGAGGACTCTACAATGAGCAGTTCTTC. This sequence encodes CASSPRGLYNEQFF. Filled out from reference TRBV19 and TRBJ2-1, the complete variable domain reads DGGITQSPKYLFRKEGQNVTLSCEQNLNHDAMYWYRQDPGQGLRLIYYSQIVNDFQKGDIAEGYSVSREKKESFPLTVTSAQKNPTAFYLCASSPRGLYNEQFFGPGTRLTVL.